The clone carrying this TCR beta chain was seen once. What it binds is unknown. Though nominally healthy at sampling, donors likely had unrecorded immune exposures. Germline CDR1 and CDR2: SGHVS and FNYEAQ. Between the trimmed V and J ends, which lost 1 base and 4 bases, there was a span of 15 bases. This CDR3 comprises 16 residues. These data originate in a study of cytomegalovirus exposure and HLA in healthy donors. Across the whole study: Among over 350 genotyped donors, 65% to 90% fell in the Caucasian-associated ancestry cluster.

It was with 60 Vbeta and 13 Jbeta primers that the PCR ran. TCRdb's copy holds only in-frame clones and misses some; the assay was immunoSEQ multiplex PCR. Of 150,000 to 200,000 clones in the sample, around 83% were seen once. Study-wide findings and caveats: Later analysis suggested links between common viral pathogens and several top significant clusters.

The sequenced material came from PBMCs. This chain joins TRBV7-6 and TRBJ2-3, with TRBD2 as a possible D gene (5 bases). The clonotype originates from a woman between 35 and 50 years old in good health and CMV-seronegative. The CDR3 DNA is TGTGCCAGCAGCTTAGGAGGGCATGTTGGCTCAGATACGCAGTATTTT. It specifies CASSLGGHVGSDTQYF.